This paragraph reports one TCR beta chain. CDR1 is SGHRS and CDR2 is YFSETQ in the germline V gene. The CDR3 runs 14 residues. With 0 bases clipped from V and 7 bases from J, the junction kept 5 bases outside the gene matches. Authors' methods: Reference gene primers were amplified, and this amplification served to estimate nucleated cell counts. Method: immunoSEQ multiplex PCR; TCRdb's copy keeps in-frame clones and lacks some. That table gives V, J and clone size, and the DNA gave D and trimming. The repertoire consists of some 180,000 clones, with about 86% occurring once and the leading ten covering roughly 20%. The sample belongs to a study of blood T cell repertoires in COVID-19. Study information: Material from acute and convalescent COVID-19 was sourced from the United States, Italy and Spain. T cells, B-cell-depleted T cells, or PBMCs provided the cDNA or gDNA that served as material.

The chain joins TRBV5-1 to TRBJ1-2; the match to TRBD1 covers 8 bases. The sequencing sample was made of peripheral blood. The clonotype was recovered from a man in his 70s with active or convalescent COVID-19. The CDR3, as DNA: TGCGCCAGCAGCTTGGTCCAGGGGGCGCGTGGCTACACCTTC. It encodes CASSLVQGARGYTF.